The text below deals with one T cell receptor beta chain. As handled by the study authors: Counts of nucleated cells, estimated from reference gene primer amplification, were obtained. Sequencing used immunoSEQ multiplex PCR; TCRdb keeps in-frame clones, though not all of them. Clone size and the V and J calls come from that table; the DNA yielded D and trimming. Of a few hundred thousand clones in the sample, more than 70% are singletons; the top ten hold about 1.9%. The data stem from a study of blood T cell repertoires in COVID-19. For the study at large: T cells, B-cell-depleted T cells, or PBMCs provided the cDNA or gDNA that served as material.

Deletions cut 3 bases from V and 3 bases from J, with 8 bases between. CDR3 length: 13 residues. Germline values: CDR1 SGHNT, CDR2 YENEEA. What was sequenced was PBMCs or T cells enriched from blood (not recorded which). V is TRBV11-3 and J is TRBJ1-1, with D hard to call. The TCR was taken from a man aged 40-50 years in a cohort exposed to, infected with or recovered from COVID-19 (not recorded which). The CDR3 coding sequence is TGTGCCAGCAGCTTGTCCGAGTACACTGAAGCTTTCTTT. This translates into CASSLSEYTEAFF.